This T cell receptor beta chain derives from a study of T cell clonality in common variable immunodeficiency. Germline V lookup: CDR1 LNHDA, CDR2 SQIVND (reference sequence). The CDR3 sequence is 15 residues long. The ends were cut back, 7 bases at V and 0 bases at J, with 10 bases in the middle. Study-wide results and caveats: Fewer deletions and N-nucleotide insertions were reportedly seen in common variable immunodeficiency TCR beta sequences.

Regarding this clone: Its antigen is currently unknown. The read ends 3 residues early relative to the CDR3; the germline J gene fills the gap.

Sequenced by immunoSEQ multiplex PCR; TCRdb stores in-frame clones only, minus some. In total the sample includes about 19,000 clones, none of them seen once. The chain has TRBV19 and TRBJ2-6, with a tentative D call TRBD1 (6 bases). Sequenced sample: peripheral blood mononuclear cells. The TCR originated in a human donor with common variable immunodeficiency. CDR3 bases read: TGTGCCAGTAAGCACAGGGACTCTGGGGCCAACGTC. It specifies CASKHRDSGANV. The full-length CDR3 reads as CASKHRDSGANVLTF. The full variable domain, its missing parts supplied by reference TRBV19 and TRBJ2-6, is DGGITQSPKYLFRKEGQNVTLSCEQNLNHDAMYWYRQDPGQGLRLIYYSQIVNDFQKGDIAEGYSVSREKKESFPLTVTSAQKNPTAFYLCASKHRDSGANVLTFGAGSRLTVL.